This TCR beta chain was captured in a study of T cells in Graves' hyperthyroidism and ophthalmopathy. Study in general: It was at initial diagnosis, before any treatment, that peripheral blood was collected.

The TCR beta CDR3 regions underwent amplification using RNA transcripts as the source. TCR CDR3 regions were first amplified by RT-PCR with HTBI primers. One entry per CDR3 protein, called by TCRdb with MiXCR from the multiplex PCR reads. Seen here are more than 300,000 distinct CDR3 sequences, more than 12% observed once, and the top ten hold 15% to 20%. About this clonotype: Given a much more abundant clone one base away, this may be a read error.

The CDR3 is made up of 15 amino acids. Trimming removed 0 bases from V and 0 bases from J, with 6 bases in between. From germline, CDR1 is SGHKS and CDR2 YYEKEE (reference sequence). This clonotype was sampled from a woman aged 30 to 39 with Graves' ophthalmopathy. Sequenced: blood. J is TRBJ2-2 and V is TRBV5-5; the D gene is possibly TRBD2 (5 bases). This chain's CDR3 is CASSLERANTGELFF. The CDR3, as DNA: TGTGCCAGCAGCTTGGAGAGGGCGAACACCGGGGAGCTGTTTTTT.